This is a list of T cell receptor beta chains from one sample in a study of cytomegalovirus exposure and HLA in healthy donors. Assay: immunoSEQ multiplex PCR; the TCRdb copy retains only in-frame clones and omits some. The sample carries more than 140,000 clones, almost 85% recorded once. Sequences were obtained from PBMCs. The receptors were gathered from a man younger than 45 in good health and CMV-seropositive. The CDR3 runs from the conserved cysteine through the conserved F or W. The D gene is left open where the match is weak. The size field is filled for only some rows; it gives once, few, many or a size class.

V gene	clone size	CDR3 length	J gene	D gene	CDR3 protein	CDR3 DNA
TRBV6-5	.	14	TRBJ2-1	TRBD2	CASRLAGRPNEQFF	TGTGCCAGCAGGCTAGCGGGACGTCCCAATGAGCAGTTCTTC
TRBV19	.	16	TRBJ1-6	TRBD1	CASSVGQGAKNSPLHF	TGTGCCAGTAGTGTCGGACAGGGGGCCAAGAATTCACCCCTCCACTTT
TRBV28	.	15	TRBJ1-4	.	CASSRDQGTNEKLFF	TGTGCCAGCAGTCGAGACCAGGGAACTAATGAAAAACTGTTTTTT
TRBV5-5	.	15	TRBJ1-5	.	CASSLEGWGNQPQHF	TGTGCCAGCAGCTTAGAGGGTTGGGGCAATCAGCCCCAGCATTTT
TRBV7-9	once	16	TRBJ1-5	TRBD1	CASSRGTGTGVQPQHF	TGTGCCAGCAGCCGAGGAACCGGGACAGGGGTTCAGCCCCAGCATTTT
TRBV14	once	16	TRBJ2-5	TRBD2	CASSQFYLAGRETQYF	TGTGCCAGCAGCCAATTCTATCTAGCGGGAAGGGAGACCCAGTACTTC
TRBV28	.	15	TRBJ2-1	.	CASGTPGGRLNEQFF	TGTGCCAGCGGCACGCCCGGGGGGCGCCTCAATGAGCAGTTCTTC
TRBV30	.	13	TRBJ1-4	TRBD1	CAWLRDRHEKLFF	TGTGCCTGGCTCCGGGACAGACATGAAAAACTGTTTTTT
TRBV19	.	17	TRBJ2-2	TRBD2	CASSMYGRGLNTGELFF	TGTGCCAGTAGTATGTATGGTCGGGGACTAAACACCGGGGAGCTGTTTTTT
TRBV5-1	.	13	TRBJ2-7	.	CASSLDSSWEQYF	TGCGCCAGCAGCTTGGACTCCTCGTGGGAGCAGTACTTC
TRBV27	.	14	TRBJ2-7	.	CASSLTSFLYEQYF	TGTGCCAGCAGTTTGACAAGCTTTCTTTACGAGCAGTACTTC
TRBV4-1	.	13	TRBJ1-1	TRBD1	CASSRIGTAWAFF	TGCGCCAGCAGCCGAATTGGGACAGCCTGGGCTTTCTTT
TRBV5-4	.	15	TRBJ1-2	.	CASSLSPGNYYGYTF	TGTGCCAGCAGCTTGAGTCCGGGGAATTACTATGGCTACACCTTC
TRBV7-2	once	16	TRBJ2-5	.	CASSLASGRPQETQYF	TGTGCCAGCAGCTTAGCGAGTGGCAGGCCCCAAGAGACCCAGTACTTC
TRBV5-4	.	15	TRBJ2-3	.	CASRHGAGSTDTQYF	TGTGCCAGCAGGCATGGGGCGGGGAGCACAGATACGCAGTATTTT
TRBV7-9	.	12	TRBJ2-5	.	CASQGGGETQYF	TGTGCCAGCCAGGGAGGGGGAGAGACCCAGTACTTC
TRBV30	.	15	TRBJ2-3	.	CAWSVGGIRTDTQYF	TGTGCCTGGAGTGTGGGGGGAATTAGGACAGATACGCAGTATTTT
TRBV10-2	.	12	TRBJ1-5	TRBD1	CASSRGGQPQHF	TGCGCCAGCAGTAGAGGGGGCCAGCCCCAGCATTTT
TRBV25-1	.	12	TRBJ1-4	.	CASSELSEKLFF	TGTGCCAGCAGTGAGTTGAGTGAAAAACTGTTTTTT
TRBV7-9	.	13	TRBJ1-5	.	CASSLPGFQPQHF	TGTGCCAGCAGCTTACCAGGGTTTCAGCCCCAGCATTTT
TRBV28	.	14	TRBJ1-2	.	CASSLSPYQYGYTF	TGTGCCAGCAGTTTATCCCCTTACCAGTATGGCTACACCTTC
TRBV4-3	.	18	TRBJ2-1	TRBD2	CASSQDGGGEPSYNEQFF	TGCGCCAGCAGCCAAGATGGCGGGGGGGAACCCTCCTACAATGAGCAGTTCTTC
TRBV6-1	few	13	TRBJ1-2	TRBD1	CASSSDRVFGYTF	TGTGCCAGCAGTTCGGACAGGGTTTTCGGCTACACCTTC
TRBV7-6	.	14	TRBJ1-1	.	CASSYSDRYAEAFF	TGTGCCAGCAGCTATTCCGACAGGTACGCTGAAGCTTTCTTT
TRBV7-8	.	16	TRBJ2-4	TRBD2	CASSLGWREVQNIQYF	TGTGCCAGCAGCTTAGGGTGGCGGGAGGTGCAAAACATTCAGTACTTC
TRBV7-6	.	13	TRBJ2-3	.	CASSLAGGDTQYF	TGTGCCAGCAGCTTAGCGGGAGGAGATACGCAGTATTTT
TRBV29-1	.	15	TRBJ2-1	TRBD2	CSVKGDGRTYNEQFF	TGCAGCGTTAAAGGTGACGGGAGGACCTACAATGAGCAGTTCTTC
TRBV6-1	.	17	TRBJ1-3	.	CASSELVQTLSGNTIYF	TGTGCCAGCAGTGAATTGGTACAGACCCTCTCTGGAAACACCATATATTTT
TRBV7-9	.	14	TRBJ2-7	TRBD1	CSSSLDRAPYEQYF	TGTTCCAGCAGCTTAGACAGGGCTCCCTACGAGCAGTACTTC
TRBV10-1	.	15	TRBJ1-2	TRBD1	CASSELDRVNYGYTF	TGCGCCAGCAGTGAGTTGGACAGGGTAAACTACGGCTACACCTTC
TRBV7-9	.	14	TRBJ2-1	TRBD2	CASSLLLAGGEQFF	TGTGCCAGCAGCTTGTTACTAGCGGGAGGGGAGCAGTTCTTC
TRBV20-1	once	11	TRBJ1-1	.	CSGRGNTEAFF	TGCAGTGGAAGGGGTAACACTGAAGCTTTCTTT